This TCR beta chain was captured in a study of blood T cell repertoires in COVID-19 (dated by TCRdb to about 2020). Concerning the study at large: The collaborator samples originated in the United States, Italy and Spain and spanned the acute and convalescent phases of COVID-19. The material from the prospective study consisted of cDNA or gDNA derived from T cells, B-cell-depleted T cells, or PBMCs. Subjects who had been exposed to COVID-19, were actively infected with it, or had recovered from it provided the deeply sampled blood TCRbeta repertoires that made up the dataset. The repertoires were made available in a free public database intended to serve as a resource for research on the immune response to SARS-CoV-2. Samples were obtained from the ongoing ImmuneRACE study (first 160 participants) and from some 1,200 subjects provided by 6 global collaborators. A de-identified subject ID, COVID-19 status, age in years and sex were almost always included in the sample metadata. Where available, HLA class I and class II types were obtained from metadata supplied by the sample provider rather than from assay-based typing. The paper's findings and limits, for the study overall: The amount of clinical and demographic metadata varied by source and participant and was provided uncurated.

This clone was detected only a few times. The antigen this receptor binds is unknown. No much larger clonotype is one base removed from it; base qualities were not supplied. The immunoSEQ Assay, a bias-controlled multiplex PCR, was used to amplify TCRbeta CDR3 regions from genomic DNA. Per the authors' processing: Nucleated cell counts per sample were estimated from amplification of reference gene primers within the assay. Sequence reads were collapsed and filtered to measure the absolute abundance of every unique TCRbeta CDR3 rearrangement. For each sample, productive Simpson clonality was calculated as the square root of Simpson's diversity index across productive rearrangements. The table was pulled from immuneACCESS by TCRdb, which kept in-frame rearrangements only. Such tables lose some clones; where checked, under half of the loss comes from unresolved V genes, and the rest has no known cause. V and J calls and clone size are as listed in that table; D and trimming were resolved from the DNA. A total of about 53,000 clones appear in this sample, 86% of them only once. About 2.5% of the sample lies in the top ten.

Each collaborating institution followed its own protocols to collect whole blood in K2EDTA tubes. Collaborator samples were shipped for TCRbeta analysis as frozen whole blood, isolated PBMCs, or DNA extracted from either sample type. Taken from the germline V gene, the CDR1 and CDR2 loops are SGHTA and FQGTGA. The CDR3 goes from the cysteine to the phenylalanine over 15 residues. The entry retains the CDR3 DNA only, 45 bases that are in frame from base 1. V trim: 2 bases; J trim: 10 bases; unmatched bases: 6. The rearranged segments are TRBV7-3 and TRBJ1-6; 9 central nucleotides agree with TRBD1. Sequenced: peripheral blood. The TCR was taken from a man older than 75 with acute or convalescent COVID-19. The DNA reads TGTGCCAGCAGCTTATCGGGACAGGGTAAATCACCCCTCCACTTT. The translation is CASSLSGQGKSPLHF. The reference TRBV7-3 and TRBJ1-6 proteins fill in what lies around the CDR3, so the full variable domain reads GAGVSQTPSNKVTEKGKYVELRCDPISGHTALYWYRQSLGQGPEFLIYFQGTGAADDSGLPNDRFFAVRPEGSVSTLKIQRTERGDSAVYLCASSLSGQGKSPLHFGNGTRLTVT.